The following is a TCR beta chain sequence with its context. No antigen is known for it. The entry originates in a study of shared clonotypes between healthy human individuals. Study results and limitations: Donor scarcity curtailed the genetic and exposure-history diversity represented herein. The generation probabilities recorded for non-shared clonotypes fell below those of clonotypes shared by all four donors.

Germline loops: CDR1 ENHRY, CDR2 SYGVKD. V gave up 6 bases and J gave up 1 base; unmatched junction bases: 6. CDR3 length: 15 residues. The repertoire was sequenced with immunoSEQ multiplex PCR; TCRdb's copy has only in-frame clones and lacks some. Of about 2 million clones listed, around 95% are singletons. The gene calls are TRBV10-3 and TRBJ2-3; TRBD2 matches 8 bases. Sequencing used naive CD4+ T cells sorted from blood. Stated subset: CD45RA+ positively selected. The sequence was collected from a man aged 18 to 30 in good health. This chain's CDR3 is CAISGRDTGTDTQYF. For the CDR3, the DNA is TGTGCCATCAGCGGGAGGGACACTGGCACAGATACGCAGTATTTT.